The clone carrying this T cell receptor beta chain ranks as medium-sized. The antigen remains unidentified. The protocol attached unique molecular identifiers to individual cDNA molecules. TCRdb recomputed calls from the 5' RACE reads with MiXCR, one row per CDR3 protein. The sample consists of some 30,000 distinct CDR3 sequences, roughly 7.2% of them appearing once. This entry comes from a study of early T cells in non-severe SARS-CoV-2 infection. Study background: Bulk RNA from unsorted whole blood was sequenced; chains were unpaired. Study-level points and caveats: VDJdb matching skewed toward anti-spike CD8 responses, missing private and CD4 specificities.

This CDR3 contains 12 residues. V was pared by 4 bases and J by 7 bases, with 8 bases between. The sample taken for sequencing was whole blood. V is TRBV12-3 or TRBV12-4 and J is TRBJ2-1, with D perhaps matching TRBD1 or TRBD2 (5 bases each). The receptor comes from an adult who was a healthcare worker with PCR-confirmed SARS-CoV-2 infection or an uninfected control (not recorded which). The CDR3: CASSSEGNEQFF. The CDR3 DNA sequence: TGTGCCAGCAGTTCTGAGGGGAATGAGCAGTTCTTC.